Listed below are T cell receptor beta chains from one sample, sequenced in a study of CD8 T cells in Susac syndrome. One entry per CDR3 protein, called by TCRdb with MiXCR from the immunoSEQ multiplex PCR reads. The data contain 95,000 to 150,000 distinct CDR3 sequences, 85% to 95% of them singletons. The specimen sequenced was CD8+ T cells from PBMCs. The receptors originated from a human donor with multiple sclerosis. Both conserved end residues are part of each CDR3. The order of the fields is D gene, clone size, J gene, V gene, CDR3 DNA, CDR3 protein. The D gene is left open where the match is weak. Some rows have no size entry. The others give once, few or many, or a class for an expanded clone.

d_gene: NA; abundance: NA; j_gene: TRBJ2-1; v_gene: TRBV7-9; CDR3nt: TGTGCCAGCAGCTTAGTGAGGGTGGTATACAATGAGCAGTTCTTC; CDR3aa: CASSLVRVVYNEQFF
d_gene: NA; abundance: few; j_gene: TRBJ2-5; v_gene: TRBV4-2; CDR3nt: TGTGCCAGCAGCCCGCCTAGGCGACAAGAGACCCAGTACTTC; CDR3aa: CASSPPRRQETQYF
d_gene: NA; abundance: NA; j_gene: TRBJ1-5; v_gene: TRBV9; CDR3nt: TGTGCCAGCAGCGTGATGGACGGAGCCAATCAGCCCCAGCATTTT; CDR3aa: CASSVMDGANQPQHF
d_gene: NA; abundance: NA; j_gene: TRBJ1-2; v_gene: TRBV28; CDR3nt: TGTGCCAGCAGTTTGGAGCCCACAGACTATGGCTACACCTTC; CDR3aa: CASSLEPTDYGYTF
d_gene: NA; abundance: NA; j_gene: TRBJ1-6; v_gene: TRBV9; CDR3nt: TGTGCCAGCAGCGTAGGGGATTCACCCCTCCACTTT; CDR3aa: CASSVGDSPLHF
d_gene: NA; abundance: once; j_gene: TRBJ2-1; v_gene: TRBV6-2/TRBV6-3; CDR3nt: TGTGCCAGCAGTTACCTTGAGTGGAGCAATGAGCAGTTCTTC; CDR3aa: CASSYLEWSNEQFF
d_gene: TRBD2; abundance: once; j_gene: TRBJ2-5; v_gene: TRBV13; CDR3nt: TGTGCCAGCAGCCCACCGTTAGGGCTAGCGGGAGGAGGGGAGACCCAGTACTTC; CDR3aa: CASSPPLGLAGGGETQYF
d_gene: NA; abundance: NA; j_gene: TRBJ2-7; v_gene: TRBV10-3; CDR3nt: TGTGCCATCAGTGAGTCTATCAGCTACGAGCAGTACTTC; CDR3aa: CAISESISYEQYF
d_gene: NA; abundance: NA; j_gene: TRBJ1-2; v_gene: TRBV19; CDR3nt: TGTGCCAGTAAACCACCTAGGGGGGGCTACACCTTC; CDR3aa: CASKPPRGGYTF
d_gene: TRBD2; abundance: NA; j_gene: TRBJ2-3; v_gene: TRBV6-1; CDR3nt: TGTGCCAGCAGCCCCAGCGGGAGGGCCCCAGATACGCAGTATTTT; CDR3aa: CASSPSGRAPDTQYF
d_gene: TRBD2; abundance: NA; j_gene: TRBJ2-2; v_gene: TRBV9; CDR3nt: TGTGCCAGCAGCCCCTGGACTAGCGGGAGTTCCGGGGAGCTGTTTTTT; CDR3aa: CASSPWTSGSSGELFF
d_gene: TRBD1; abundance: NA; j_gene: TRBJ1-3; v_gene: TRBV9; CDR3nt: TGTGCCAGCAGCGCAAGGACAGGGGCTGGAAACACCATATATTTT; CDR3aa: CASSARTGAGNTIYF
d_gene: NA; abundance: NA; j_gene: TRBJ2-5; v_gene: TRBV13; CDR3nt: TGTGCCAGCAGCTTGAAGAGGAGGTCAGAGACCCAGTACTTC; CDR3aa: CASSLKRRSETQYF
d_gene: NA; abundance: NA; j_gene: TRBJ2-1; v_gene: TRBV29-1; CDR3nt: TGCAGCGTTGACGGGCAGGGAGGCGATGAGCAGTTCTTC; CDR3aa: CSVDGQGGDEQFF
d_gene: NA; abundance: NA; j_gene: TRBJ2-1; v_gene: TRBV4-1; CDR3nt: TGCGCCAGCAGCCAAGATTGGCCACATGAGCAGTTCTTC; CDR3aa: CASSQDWPHEQFF
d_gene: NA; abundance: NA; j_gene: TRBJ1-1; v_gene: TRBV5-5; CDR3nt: TGTGCCAGCAGCCCGAGGGATATCCCTGAAGCTTTCTTT; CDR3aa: CASSPRDIPEAFF
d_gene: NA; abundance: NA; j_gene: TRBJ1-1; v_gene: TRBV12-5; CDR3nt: TGTGCTAGTGGTTTCCCCGGGACACCTAATGAAGCTTTCTTT; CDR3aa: CASGFPGTPNEAFF
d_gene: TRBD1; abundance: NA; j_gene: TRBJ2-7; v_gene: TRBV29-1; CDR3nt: TGCAGCGCCAGGACAGGGGAGGCCTACGAGCAGTACTTC; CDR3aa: CSARTGEAYEQYF
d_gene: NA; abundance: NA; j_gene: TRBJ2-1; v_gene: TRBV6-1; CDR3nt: TGTGCCAGCAGTGAAATACGGGAACAAGACAATGAGCAGTTCTTC; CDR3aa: CASSEIREQDNEQFF
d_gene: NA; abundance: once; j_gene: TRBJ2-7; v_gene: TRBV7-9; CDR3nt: TGTGCCAGCAGCTTAGGTGGGGTTGGGCAGAACTACGAGCAGTACTTC; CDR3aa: CASSLGGVGQNYEQYF
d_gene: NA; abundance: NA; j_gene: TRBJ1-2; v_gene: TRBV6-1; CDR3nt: TGTGCCAGCAGTGAAGCCCCGGTGACCCGGGACTATGGCTACACCTTC; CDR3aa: CASSEAPVTRDYGYTF
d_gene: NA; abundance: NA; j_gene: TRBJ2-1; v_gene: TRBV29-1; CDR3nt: TGCAGCGTTGAAGGAGGCTCCCACAATGAGCAGTTCTTC; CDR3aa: CSVEGGSHNEQFF
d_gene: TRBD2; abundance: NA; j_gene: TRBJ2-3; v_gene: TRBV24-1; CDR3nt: TGTGCCACCAGCGGGAGGACTATTAGCACAGATACGCAGTATTTT; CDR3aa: CATSGRTISTDTQYF
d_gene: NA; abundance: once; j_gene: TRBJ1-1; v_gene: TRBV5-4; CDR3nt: TGTGCCAGCAGCTTCCCTTTGAGCGGCAGCAATGAAGCTTTCTTT; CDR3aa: CASSFPLSGSNEAFF
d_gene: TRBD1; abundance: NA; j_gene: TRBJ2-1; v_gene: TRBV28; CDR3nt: TGTGCCAGCAGTTTAACAGGGACAGCAATTTACAATGAGCAGTTCTTC; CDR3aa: CASSLTGTAIYNEQFF
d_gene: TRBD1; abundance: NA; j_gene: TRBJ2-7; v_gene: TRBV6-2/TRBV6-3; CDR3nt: TGTGCCAGCAGTTACAACCGGGACAGGGGCCCCTACGAGCAGTACTTC; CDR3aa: CASSYNRDRGPYEQYF
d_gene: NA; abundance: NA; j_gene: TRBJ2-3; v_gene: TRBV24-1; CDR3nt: TGTGCCACCAGTGACCTACAGGGCGAGCCAGGACGGCATACGCAGTATTTT; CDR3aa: CATSDLQGEPGRHTQYF
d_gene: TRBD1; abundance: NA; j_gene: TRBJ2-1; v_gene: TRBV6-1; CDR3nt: TGTGCCAGCAGGAGTGCCGGGACAGCAAACTACAATGAGCAGTTCTTC; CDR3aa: CASRSAGTANYNEQFF
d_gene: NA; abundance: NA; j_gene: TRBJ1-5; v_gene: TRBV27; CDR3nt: TGTGCCAGCACCACGGGGATTCAGCCCCAGCATTTT; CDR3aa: CASTTGIQPQHF
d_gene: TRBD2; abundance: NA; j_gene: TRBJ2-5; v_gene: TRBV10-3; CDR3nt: TGTGCCATCAGAAGCGGGACTACGAACCAAGAGACCCAGTACTTC; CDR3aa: CAIRSGTTNQETQYF
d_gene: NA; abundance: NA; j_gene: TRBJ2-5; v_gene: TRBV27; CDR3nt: TGTGCCAGCAGTTTCCGGGACACTTTCCAAGAGACCCAGTACTTC; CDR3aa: CASSFRDTFQETQYF
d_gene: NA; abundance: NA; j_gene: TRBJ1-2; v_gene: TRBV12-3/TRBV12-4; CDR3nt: TGTGCCAGCAGCCGGGGGTCTGGTGGCTACACCTTC; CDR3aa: CASSRGSGGYTF
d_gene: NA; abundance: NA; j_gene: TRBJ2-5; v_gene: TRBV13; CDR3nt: TGTGCCAGCAGCTCTAATCTCGGGACATCCCCCCTGGGGGAGACCCAGTACTTC; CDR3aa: CASSSNLGTSPLGETQYF
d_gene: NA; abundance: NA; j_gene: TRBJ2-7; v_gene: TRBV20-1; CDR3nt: TGCAGTGCATCCGACCTATCCTACGAGCAGTACTTC; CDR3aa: CSASDLSYEQYF
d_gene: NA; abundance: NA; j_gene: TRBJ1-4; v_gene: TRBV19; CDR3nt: TGTGCCACAGGGGATAATGAAAAACTGTTTTTT; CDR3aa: CATGDNEKLFF
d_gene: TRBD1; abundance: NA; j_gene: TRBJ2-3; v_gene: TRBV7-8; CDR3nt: TGTGCCAGCCGGGGACAGGGAAGCACAGATACGCAGTATTTT; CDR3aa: CASRGQGSTDTQYF
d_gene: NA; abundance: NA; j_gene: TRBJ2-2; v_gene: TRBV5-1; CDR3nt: TGCGCCAGCAGCCGGGACTTGTACACCGGGGAGCTGTTTTTT; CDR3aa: CASSRDLYTGELFF
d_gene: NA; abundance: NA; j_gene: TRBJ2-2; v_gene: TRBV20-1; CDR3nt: TGCAGTGCCCCAGACAGGACGGGTGAGGGTAACACCGGGGAGCTGTTTTTT; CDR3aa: CSAPDRTGEGNTGELFF
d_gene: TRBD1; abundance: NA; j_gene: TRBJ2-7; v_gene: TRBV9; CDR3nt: TGTGCCAGCAGCCCGGCGACAGGGGTCCACGAGCAGTACTTC; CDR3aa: CASSPATGVHEQYF
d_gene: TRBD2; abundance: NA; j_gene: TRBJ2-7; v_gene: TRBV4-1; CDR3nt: TGCGCCAGCAGCCCTTCTAGCGGGACGACCTACGAGCAGTACTTC; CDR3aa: CASSPSSGTTYEQYF
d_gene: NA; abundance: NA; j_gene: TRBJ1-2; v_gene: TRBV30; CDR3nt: TGTGCCTGGAGTGTTGGGAGGCCAGACGACGGCTACACCTTC; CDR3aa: CAWSVGRPDDGYTF
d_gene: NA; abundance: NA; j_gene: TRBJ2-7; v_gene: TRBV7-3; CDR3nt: TGTGCCAGCAGCTTAAATCCAGGGTACGAGCAGTACTTC; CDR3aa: CASSLNPGYEQYF
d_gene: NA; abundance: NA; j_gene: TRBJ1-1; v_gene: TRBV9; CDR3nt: TGTGCCAGCAGCCCCAACCCGCGGGTGGGCGACACTGAAGCTTTCTTT; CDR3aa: CASSPNPRVGDTEAFF
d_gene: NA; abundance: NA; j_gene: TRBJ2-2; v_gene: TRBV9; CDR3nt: TGTGCCACCAGCCCACAGGGTACCGCCGGGGAGCTGTTTTTT; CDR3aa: CATSPQGTAGELFF
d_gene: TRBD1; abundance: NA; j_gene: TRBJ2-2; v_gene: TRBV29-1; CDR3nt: TGCAGCGTTGAGCCCTCGGACAGGGGGAGGACCGGGGAGCTGTTTTTT; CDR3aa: CSVEPSDRGRTGELFF
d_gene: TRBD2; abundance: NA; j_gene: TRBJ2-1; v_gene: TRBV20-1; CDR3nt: TGCAGTGCTACTAATCCGGGACTAGCCCCTTGGAGTGAGCAGTTCTTC; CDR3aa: CSATNPGLAPWSEQFF
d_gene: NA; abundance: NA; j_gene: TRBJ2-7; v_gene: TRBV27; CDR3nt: TGTGCCAGCAGGGCGGACAACTCCTACGAGCAGTACTTC; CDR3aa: CASRADNSYEQYF
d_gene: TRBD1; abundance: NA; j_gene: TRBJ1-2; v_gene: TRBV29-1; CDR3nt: TGCAGCGTTGAAGATCGAAAGGGGGCAGGGTATGGCTACACCTTC; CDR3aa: CSVEDRKGAGYGYTF
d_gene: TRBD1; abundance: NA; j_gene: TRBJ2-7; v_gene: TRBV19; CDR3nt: TGTGCCAGTAACCTCACAGGGGAGTTAAACGAGCAGTACTTC; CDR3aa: CASNLTGELNEQYF
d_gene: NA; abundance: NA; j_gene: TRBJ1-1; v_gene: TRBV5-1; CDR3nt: TGCGCCAGCAGCTTGGGTCAGGGGTGGACTGAAGCTTTCTTT; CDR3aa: CASSLGQGWTEAFF
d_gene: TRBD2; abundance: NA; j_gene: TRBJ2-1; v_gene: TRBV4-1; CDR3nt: TGCGCCAGCAGCCATGACGGGGGGAACTCCTACAATGAGCAGTTCTTC; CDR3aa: CASSHDGGNSYNEQFF
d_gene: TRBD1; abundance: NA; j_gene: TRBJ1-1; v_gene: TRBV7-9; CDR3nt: TGTGCCAGCAGTTCTAAGCCCGGACAGGGAGAGTTCGCTGAAGCTTTCTTT; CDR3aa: CASSSKPGQGEFAEAFF
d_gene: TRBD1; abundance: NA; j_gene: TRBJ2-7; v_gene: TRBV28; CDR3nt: TGTGCCAGCAGTACGCCGGGACAGGGACCCTACGAGCAGTACTTC; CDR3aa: CASSTPGQGPYEQYF
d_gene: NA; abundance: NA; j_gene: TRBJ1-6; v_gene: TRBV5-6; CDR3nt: TGTGCCAGCAGCTTGTTGTTTTCTGGGTCGACAGGCGACTCCTATAATTCACCCCTCCACTTT; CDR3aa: CASSLLFSGSTGDSYNSPLHF
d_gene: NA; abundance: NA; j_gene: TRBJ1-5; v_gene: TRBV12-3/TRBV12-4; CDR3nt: TGTGCCAGCAGTTTAGAAGGTTACGGGGGCAATCAGCCCCAGCATTTT; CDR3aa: CASSLEGYGGNQPQHF